The present T cell receptor beta chain was sequenced within a study of Ad26.COV2.S vaccination and SARS-CoV-2 variants. For the study at large: Once, or twice with 56 days between doses, Ad26.COV2.S was given intramuscularly.

Sequencing was performed with immunoSEQ multiplex PCR; in TCRdb, only in-frame clones are kept and a portion is missing. The table shows some 320,000 clones, with around four fifths occurring only once. This clone was seen a handful of times. Its antigen is currently unknown. Whole-study results and caveats: Spike-specific TCR breadth was greater after Ad26.COV2.S than placebo.

Germline lookup yields CDR1 MNHNY and CDR2 SVGAGI (reference sequence). The CDR3 contains 14 residues. The V gene lost 2 bases and the J gene lost 7 bases, with 9 bases spanning the gap. As for treatment: some 20 received Ad26.COV2.S at low or high dose, single or two shots; five or six received placebo; per-sample allocation not given. Sampling was done on day 63 after the first vaccine or placebo injection. As its vector, the vaccine had Ad26, which expressed Wuhan-strain SARS-CoV-2 spike. This sequence originates from a person aged 18-65 years who received the Ad26.COV2.S COVID-19 vaccine or a placebo. This specimen was peripheral blood, taken in a trial of Ad26.COV2.S vaccine versus placebo. The chain employs TRBV6-6 and TRBJ1-6, with D possibly matching TRBD1 (6 bases). CDR3 sequence: CASSYTGQNSPLHF. CDR3 bases: TGTGCCAGCAGTTACACAGGGCAAAATTCACCCCTCCACTTT.